This note documents a single T cell receptor beta chain sequence. Profiled with immunoSEQ multiplex PCR; TCRdb holds only in-frame clones, not every one. The table lists around 470,000 clones, roughly 88% of them singletons, with 0.6% in the top ten. The sample belongs to a study of blood T cell repertoires in COVID-19. The V gene lost 0 bases and the J gene lost 5 bases, with 17 bases spanning the gap. The CDR3 is 16 amino acids. Germline values: CDR1 SGHNT, CDR2 YYREEE (reference sequence). The V and J genes are TRBV5-4 and TRBJ1-1; tentatively, D is TRBD1 (6 bases). Sequencing used PBMCs or T cells enriched from blood (not recorded which). This clonotype was obtained from a man aged 18-30 years who had recovered from COVID-19. The DNA for the CDR3 is TGTGCCAGCAGCTTGGCCTCCGGGGGGCGAGGGACTGAAGCTTTCTTT. It specifies CASSLASGGRGTEAFF.